Presented here are 4 T cell receptor beta chains from one specimen sequenced in a study of early T cells in non-severe SARS-CoV-2 infection. TCRdb fed the 5' RACE reads into MiXCR, producing one record per CDR3 protein. The data hold tens of thousands of distinct CDR3 sequences, with over 4.5% observed a single time. Sequencing used whole blood. These receptors originate from an adult who was a healthcare worker with PCR-confirmed SARS-CoV-2 infection or an uninfected control (not recorded which).

This clonotype occurred many times. This sequence joins TRBV7-3 and TRBJ1-1; 7 bases align to TRBD1. This CDR3 is 15 amino acids long. Trimming took 5 bases from V and 6 from J; bases not matched to a gene: 12. Germline CDR1 SGHTA, CDR2 FQGTGA. CDR3 residues: CASSDVTGSIAEAFF. Here the CDR3 DNA reads TGTGCCAGCAGCGACGTGACAGGGTCTATCGCTGAAGCTTTCTTT. Supplemented by reference TRBV7-3 and TRBJ1-1, the full variable domain reads GAGVSQTPSNKVTEKGKYVELRCDPISGHTALYWYRQSLGQGPEFLIYFQGTGAADDSGLPNDRFFAVRPEGSVSTLKIQRTERGDSAVYLCASSDVTGSIAEAFFGQGTRLTVV.

This clonotype was detected ten times or more. The chain combines TRBV13 with TRBJ2-1; D not certain. This CDR3 comprises 15 residues. The germline gives CDR1 PRHDT, CDR2 FYEKMQ (reference sequence). The V and J ends lost 1 base and 8 bases respectively, with 15 bases between them. The CDR3 loop is CASSLDSPASDEQFF. The CDR3 DNA is TGTGCCAGCAGCTTAGACAGCCCCGCCTCGGATGAGCAGTTCTTC.

This clonotype was counted at least ten times. The CDR3 region has the DNA TGTGCCAGCAGTGTTCGACTTCATCGGGAGCAGTTCTTC. This sequence encodes CASSVRLHREQFF. This chain joins TRBV6-1 and TRBJ2-1; D is unresolved. This CDR3 region has 13 residues. Germline V gives CDR1 MNHNS, CDR2 SASEGT. Trimming stripped 4 bases from V and 10 bases from J, with 14 bases between.

Ten or more counts support this clonotype. This chain links TRBV7-9 with TRBJ1-5; D is uncertain. The CDR3 consists of 13 residues. V was pared by 5 bases and J by 4 bases, with 9 bases between. Per germline, CDR1 SEHNR and CDR2 FQNEAQ (reference sequence). The CDR3 protein is CASSPRENQPQHF. The CDR3 DNA reads TGTGCCAGCAGCCCCCGGGAGAATCAGCCCCAGCATTTT.